This T cell receptor beta chain is from a study of T cells after yellow fever vaccination. Study-level findings and limits: Once the booster was given, most primary-vaccination clones reappeared, at about 95% for CD4 and approximately 88% for CD8. By day 5 rather than day 15, the secondary response had peaked, though it was weaker.

TCRdb reprocessed the 5' RACE reads via MiXCR and lists one record per CDR3 protein. Here the sample spans 50,000 or so distinct CDR3 sequences, roughly 7.4% being singletons. This clonotype was detected only a few times. Its antigen is as yet unknown. V lost 3 bases and J 0 bases, leaving 12 bases between the germline ends. The V gene's germline CDR1 is SGDLS and CDR2 YYNGEE. The CDR3 has 15 amino acids. The genes are TRBV9 and TRBJ2-5; D is perhaps TRBD2 (6 bases). The clonotype originates from a man younger than 35 who received the YFV17D yellow fever vaccine. This specimen was CD8+ T cells sorted from PBMCs, taken on the day of the first yellow fever vaccination. The CDR3 DNA follows: TGTGCCAGCAGCGCGGGGACTTCGTACCAAGAGACCCAGTACTTC. Protein product: CASSAGTSYQETQYF.